This T cell receptor beta chain was identified during a study of blood T cell repertoires in COVID-19. For the study at large: Both acute and convalescent COVID-19 samples were obtained from the United States, Italy and Spain. Nucleic acid was either cDNA or gDNA, and it came from T cells, B-cell-depleted T cells, or PBMCs.

J was trimmed by 1 base and V by 4 bases; bases with no gene match: 9. The CDR3 sequence is 17 residues long. CDR1 is SGHKS, CDR2 YYEKEE, per germline (reference sequence). This table comes from immunoSEQ multiplex PCR, and its TCRdb copy is limited to in-frame clones, with some not included. Here the sample spans around 70,000 clones, less than 95% being singletons. The sample was peripheral blood. V and J are TRBV5-5 and TRBJ1-5; 9 positions match TRBD1. The sequence was collected from a woman aged 55-70 years with active COVID-19. The CDR3 nucleotides read TGTGCCAGCAGCGGGGGACAGGGAGGGTCCAGCAATCAGCCCCAGCATTTT. Its protein is CASSGGQGGSSNQPQHF.